The 14 T cell receptor beta chains below all came from one sample that was sequenced in a study of Graves' ophthalmopathy and Graves' hyperthyroidism. Amplification of TCR beta CDR3 regions used RNA transcripts. First-round RT-PCR with HTBI primers preceded a second-round multiplex PCR. TCRdb itself ran the multiplex PCR reads through MiXCR, one entry per CDR3 protein. In the table there are some 400,000 distinct CDR3 sequences, around 20% of which are singletons. Input material: peripheral blood. These receptors were obtained from a woman between 18 and 30 years old with Graves' ophthalmopathy.

This clonotype has a count of ten or more. The chain links TRBV10-1 to TRBJ1-1, with D tentatively TRBD1 (6 bases). V lost 3 bases to trimming and J lost 1 base, with 9 bases between them. This CDR3 is 14 amino acids long. Germline loops: CDR1 WNHNN, CDR2 SYGVQD (reference sequence). The CDR3 DNA reads as TGCGCCAGCAGTGATGGGACACCGAACACTGAAGCTTTCTTT. Amino acids: CASSDGTPNTEAFF.

The V gene is TRBV6-1, the J gene TRBJ2-7, with 8 bases that match TRBD2. The V gene end was trimmed by 7 bases and the J gene end by 3 bases; junction bases not matched to a gene: 5. The germline V gene has CDR1 MNHNS and CDR2 SASEGT. CDR3 length equals 13 residues. The CDR3 nucleotides are TGTGCCAGCAACCAGCGGGGGAACTACGAGCAGTACTTC. Amino acids: CASNQRGNYEQYF.

This clonotype has ten or more counts. One end of the junction varies from germline; a read error may be responsible. This chain joins TRBV11-2 and TRBJ2-5; D is uncertain. Germline-derived CDR1 and CDR2 are SGHAT and FQNNGV. The CDR3 contains 13 residues. The CDR3 DNA sequence: TGCGCCAGCAGCCCGCGCCTCGGGGAGACCCAGTACTTC. Its translation: CASSPRLGETQYF.

The chain carries TRBV7-2 and TRBJ1-5; maybe TRBD1 (5 bases). Germline V gene data show CDR1 as SGHTA and CDR2 as FQGNSA. CDR3 length: 14 residues. V was pared by 5 bases and J by 2 bases, with 10 bases between. The CDR3, as DNA: TGTGCCAGCAGCGCGGGACTGGGCAATCAGCCCCAGCATTTT. Amino acid sequence: CASSAGLGNQPQHF.

This clonotype has only a few counts. The chain joins TRBV6-2 or TRBV6-3 to TRBJ1-2, with no clear D. This CDR3 has 12 amino acids. Germline CDR1 is MNHEY and CDR2 is SVGEGT. V lost 2 bases and J 6 bases, leaving 7 bases between the germline ends. The CDR3 protein is CASSYGSDGYTF. CDR3 nucleotides: TGTGCCAGCAGTTACGGCTCGGATGGCTACACCTTC.

CDR3 in DNA: TGTGCCAGCAGCTCCACAGGGGTTTCCACTGAAGCTTTCTTT. Protein: CASSSTGVSTEAFF. The V gene is TRBV6-1, the J gene TRBJ1-1; 7 bases agree with TRBD1. V shed 6 bases and J 4 bases; nucleotides not matched to a gene: 8. Germline-derived CDR1 and CDR2 are MNHNS and SASEGT. The CDR3 covers 14 residues.

This clonotype was counted ten times or more. V usage is TRBV6-1 and J usage is TRBJ2-5, with 11 bases fitting TRBD2. Germline V gives CDR1 MNHNS, CDR2 SASEGT. The CDR3 consists of 15 residues. V shed 7 bases, J shed 1 base, and the junction held 5 bases outside the gene matches. CDR3 in DNA: TGTGCCAGCAAACTGACTAGCGGGATCCAAGAGACCCAGTACTTC. It specifies CASKLTSGIQETQYF.

At least ten counts were recorded for this clonotype. The chain recombines TRBV28 with TRBJ2-7, with 8 bases matching TRBD2. The germline gives CDR1 MDHEN, CDR2 SYDVKM. The ends lost 7 bases at V and 4 bases at J; junction bases unmatched: 9. The CDR3 is made up of 14 amino acids. The DNA of the CDR3 is TGTGCCAGCAACCTTAGGACGGGGGGGTACGAGCAGTACTTC. As protein: CASNLRTGGYEQYF.

This clonotype was recorded many times. The chain has TRBV7-2 and TRBJ1-1; perhaps TRBD1 as D (6 bases). The CDR3 has 12 residues. V lost 5 bases, J lost 11 bases, and 15 bases lay in between. The V gene's germline CDR1 is SGHTA and CDR2 FQGNSA. The CDR3 DNA is TGTGCCAGCAGCGCCTGGGGGGGCAGTGCTTTCTTT. It is translated as CASSAWGGSAFF.

The CDR3 protein is CASSWGWGRLSTEAFF. The CDR3 nucleotides read TGCGCCAGCAGCTGGGGATGGGGGCGTTTGAGCACTGAAGCTTTCTTT. The chain combines TRBV5-1 with TRBJ1-1, with D tentatively TRBD1 (6 bases). V was trimmed by 3 bases and J by 4 bases, leaving 19 bases between them. CDR3 size: 16 residues. CDR1 and CDR2 from the germline V gene are SGHRS and YFSETQ.

This clonotype was seen once. This chain links TRBV28 with TRBJ1-1; no firm D call. The ends were cut back, 6 bases at V and 7 bases at J, with 15 bases in the middle. Germline CDR1 MDHEN, CDR2 SYDVKM. The CDR3 totals 13 residues. In nucleotides, the CDR3 is TGTGCCAGCAGACAACTCGGGAGTTTTGAAGCTTTCTTT. Translated: CASRQLGSFEAFF. The full variable domain, completed using reference TRBV28 and TRBJ1-1, is DVKVTQSSRYLVKRTGEKVFLECVQDMDHENMFWYRQDPGLGLRLIYFSYDVKMKEKGDIPEGYSVSREKKERFSLILESASTNQTSMYLCASRQLGSFEAFFGQGTRLTVV.

This clonotype was counted many times. The chain recombines TRBV7-2 with TRBJ2-5; D possibly corresponds to TRBD1 (5 bases). The CDR3 is 16 residues long. Germline V gene data show CDR1 as SGHTA and CDR2 as FQGNSA. V lost 6 bases and J lost 1, with 18 bases in between. The CDR3 DNA is TGTGCCAGCAGGCCACCCCCAGGGTTTACCCAAGAGACCCAGTACTTC. Its translation: CASRPPPGFTQETQYF.

This chain connects TRBV6-1 to TRBJ2-7, with D unclear. The CDR3 contains 13 residues. CDR1 and CDR2 from the germline V gene are MNHNS and SASEGT. Between the trimmed V and J ends, which lost 4 bases and 3 bases, there was a span of 10 bases. The chain's CDR3 is CASSGTVVYEQYF. CDR3 nucleotide sequence: TGTGCCAGCAGTGGGACGGTGGTCTACGAGCAGTACTTC.

This clonotype was observed many times. The rearrangement uses TRBV12-3 or TRBV12-4 and TRBJ1-1; D remains unclear. V was clipped by 7 bases and J by 1 base, with 10 bases between them. The CDR3 contains 13 residues. CDR3: CASISIKNTEAFF. As DNA, the CDR3 is TGTGCCAGCATCAGCATTAAGAACACTGAAGCTTTCTTT.